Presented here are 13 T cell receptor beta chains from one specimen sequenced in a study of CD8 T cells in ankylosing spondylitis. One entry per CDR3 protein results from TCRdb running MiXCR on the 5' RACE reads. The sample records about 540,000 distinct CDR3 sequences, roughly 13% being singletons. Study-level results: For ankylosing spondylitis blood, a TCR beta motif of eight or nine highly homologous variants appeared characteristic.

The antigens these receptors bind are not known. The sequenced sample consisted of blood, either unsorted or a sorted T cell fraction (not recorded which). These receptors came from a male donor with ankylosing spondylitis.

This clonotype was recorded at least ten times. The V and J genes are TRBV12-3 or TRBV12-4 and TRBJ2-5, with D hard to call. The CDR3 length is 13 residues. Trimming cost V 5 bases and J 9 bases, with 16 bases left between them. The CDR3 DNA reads TGTGCCAGCAGTCCTAGTCGGCCGTCGGCCCAGTACTTC. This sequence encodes CASSPSRPSAQYF.

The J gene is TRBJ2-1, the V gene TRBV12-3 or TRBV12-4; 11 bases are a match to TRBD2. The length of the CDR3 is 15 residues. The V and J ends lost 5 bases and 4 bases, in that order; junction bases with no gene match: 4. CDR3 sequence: CASSRPSGRYNEQFF. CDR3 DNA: TGTGCCAGCAGTCGTCCTAGCGGGAGGTACAATGAGCAGTTCTTC.

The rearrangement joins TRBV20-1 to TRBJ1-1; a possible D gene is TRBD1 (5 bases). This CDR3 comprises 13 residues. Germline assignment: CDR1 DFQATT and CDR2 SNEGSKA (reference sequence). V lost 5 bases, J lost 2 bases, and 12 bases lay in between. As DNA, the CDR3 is TGCAGTGCTGAACTCCGGGACAACACTGAAGCTTTCTTT. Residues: CSAELRDNTEAFF.

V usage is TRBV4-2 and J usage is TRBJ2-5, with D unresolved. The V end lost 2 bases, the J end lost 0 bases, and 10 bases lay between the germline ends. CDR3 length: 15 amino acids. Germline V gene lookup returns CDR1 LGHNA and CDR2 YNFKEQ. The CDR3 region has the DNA TGTGCCAGCAGCCAAAGCGTGGGGTACCAAGAGACCCAGTACTTC. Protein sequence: CASSQSVGYQETQYF.

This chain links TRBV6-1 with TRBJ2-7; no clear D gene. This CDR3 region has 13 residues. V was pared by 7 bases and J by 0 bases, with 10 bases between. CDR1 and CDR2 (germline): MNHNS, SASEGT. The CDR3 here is CASTIQSSYEQYF. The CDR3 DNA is TGTGCCAGCACCATTCAGAGCTCCTACGAGCAGTACTTC.

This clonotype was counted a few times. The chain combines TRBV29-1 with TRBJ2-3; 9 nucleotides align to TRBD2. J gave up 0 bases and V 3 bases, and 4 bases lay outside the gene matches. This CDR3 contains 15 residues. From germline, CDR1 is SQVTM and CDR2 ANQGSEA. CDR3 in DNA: TGCAGCGTTGAGGCTAGCGGGGCCAGCACAGATACGCAGTATTTT. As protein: CSVEASGASTDTQYF.

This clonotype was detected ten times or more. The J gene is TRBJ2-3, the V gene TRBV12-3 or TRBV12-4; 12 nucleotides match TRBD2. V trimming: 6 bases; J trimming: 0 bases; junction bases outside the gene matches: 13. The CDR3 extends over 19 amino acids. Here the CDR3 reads CASSPLWPSGRGSTDTQYF. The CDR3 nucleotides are TGTGCCAGCAGCCCACTTTGGCCTAGCGGGAGGGGAAGCACAGATACGCAGTATTTT.

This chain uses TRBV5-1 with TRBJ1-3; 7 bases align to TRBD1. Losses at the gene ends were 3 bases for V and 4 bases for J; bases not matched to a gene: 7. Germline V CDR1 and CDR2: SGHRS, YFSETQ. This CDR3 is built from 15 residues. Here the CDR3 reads CASSSQEGAGNTIYF. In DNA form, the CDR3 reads TGCGCCAGCAGCTCCCAGGAGGGGGCCGGAAACACCATATATTTT.

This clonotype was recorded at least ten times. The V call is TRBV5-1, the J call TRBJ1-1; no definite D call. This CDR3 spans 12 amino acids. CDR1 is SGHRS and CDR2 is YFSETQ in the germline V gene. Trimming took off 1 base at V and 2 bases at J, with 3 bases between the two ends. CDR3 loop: CASSLKNTEAFF. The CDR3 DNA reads TGCGCCAGCAGCTTGAAAAACACTGAAGCTTTCTTT.

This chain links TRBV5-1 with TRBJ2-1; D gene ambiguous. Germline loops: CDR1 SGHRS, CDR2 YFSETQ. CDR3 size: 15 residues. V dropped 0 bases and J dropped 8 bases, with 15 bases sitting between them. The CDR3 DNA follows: TGCGCCAGCAGCTTGGATAGTCCCCCTATCGATGAGCAGTTCTTC. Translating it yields CASSLDSPPIDEQFF.

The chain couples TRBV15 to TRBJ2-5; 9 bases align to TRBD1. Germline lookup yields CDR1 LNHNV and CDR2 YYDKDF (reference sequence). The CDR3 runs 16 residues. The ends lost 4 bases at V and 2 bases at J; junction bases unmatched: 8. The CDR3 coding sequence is TGTGCCACCAGCACGGGAGTCGGACAGGGGCAAGAGACCCAGTACTTC. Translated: CATSTGVGQGQETQYF. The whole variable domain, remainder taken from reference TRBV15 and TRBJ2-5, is DAMVIQNPRYQVTQFGKPVTLSCSQTLNHNVMYWYQQKSSQAPKLLFHYYDKDFNNEADTPDNFQSRRPNTSFCFLDIRSPGLGDTAMYLCATSTGVGQGQETQYFGPGTRLLVL.

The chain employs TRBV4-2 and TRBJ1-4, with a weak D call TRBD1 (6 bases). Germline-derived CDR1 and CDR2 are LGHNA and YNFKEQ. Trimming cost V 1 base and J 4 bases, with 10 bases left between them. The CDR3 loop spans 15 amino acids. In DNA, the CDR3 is TGTGCCAGCAGCCAAGGGACAGACAATAATGAAAAACTGTTTTTT. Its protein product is CASSQGTDNNEKLFF.

CDR3 nucleotide sequence: TGTGCCATCAGTGACGGGGCGGGGTACTACGAGCAGTACGTC. Translated, it gives CAISDGAGYYEQYV. V usage is TRBV10-3 and J usage is TRBJ2-7, with D possibly matching TRBD2 (6 bases). Per germline, CDR1 ENHRY and CDR2 SYGVKD. The CDR3 contains 14 residues. V was pared by 3 bases and J by 3 bases, with 12 bases between.